These 14 T cell receptor beta chains share one sample of origin, sequenced in a study of T cells in Graves' hyperthyroidism and ophthalmopathy. The investigators amplified TCR beta CDR3 regions from RNA transcripts. The study used the HTBI primer set for a first-round RT-PCR of the TCR CDR3. TCRdb re-called the multiplex PCR reads through MiXCR, storing one row per CDR3 protein. The sample shows over 450,000 distinct CDR3 sequences, roughly 15% of them seen only once. Source material: blood. All receptors derive from a woman between 18 and 29 years old with Graves' ophthalmopathy.

The rearrangement uses TRBV14 and TRBJ2-7; D gene unclear. This CDR3 contains 15 residues. Germline V gene data show CDR1 as SGHDN and CDR2 as FVKESK. The V gene lost 1 base and the J gene lost 2 bases, with 12 bases spanning the gap. CDR3 protein: CASSQGEAPTYEQYF. The CDR3 DNA is TGTGCCAGCAGCCAAGGGGAAGCACCTACCTACGAGCAGTACTTC.

The DNA for the CDR3 is TGTGCCAGCAGCTTTCAGGGGGTGTGGACTAATGAAAAACTGTTTTTT. Protein sequence: CASSFQGVWTNEKLFF. This rearrangement joins TRBV5-6 to TRBJ1-4; 7 bases match TRBD1. Germline V gene sequence: CDR1 SGHDT, CDR2 YYEEEE. J lost 2 bases, V lost 2 bases, and 6 bases had no gene match. The CDR3 runs 16 residues.

V and J are TRBV7-2 and TRBJ2-1; D is undetermined. The V end lost 11 bases, the J end lost 1 base, and 12 bases lay between the germline ends. CDR1 SGHTA and CDR2 FQGNSA come from the germline V gene. CDR3 length: 13 residues. The CDR3 region is CAGRELSYNEQFF. DNA of the CDR3: TGTGCCGGTAGAGAGCTGTCCTACAATGAGCAGTTCTTC.

This clonotype was seen ten or more times. The rearrangement uses TRBV6-1 and TRBJ2-2; 7 positions match TRBD2. The CDR3 is 16 residues long. Germline V gene data show CDR1 as MNHNS and CDR2 as SASEGT. With 5 bases clipped from V and 0 bases from J, the junction kept 6 bases outside the gene matches. CDR3: CASSNLAGANTGELFF. The CDR3 region has the DNA TGTGCCAGCAGTAACCTCGCGGGGGCGAACACCGGGGAGCTGTTTTTT.

This clonotype was seen a single time. A much more abundant neighbour one base away suggests this may be a read error. This chain joins TRBV6-1 and TRBJ2-7; 10 nucleotides match TRBD1. This CDR3 contains 14 residues. Unmatched junction bases numbered 5, after V lost 6 bases and J lost 3 bases. Germline values: CDR1 MNHNS, CDR2 SASEGT. The CDR3 sequence: CASSWTGGDYEQYF. The CDR3 nucleotides read TGTGCCAGCAGCTGGACAGGGGGTGACTACGAGCAGTACTTC.

The gene calls are TRBV6-5 and TRBJ2-3, with D perhaps TRBD2 (6 bases). The CDR3 has 15 amino acids. Germline V gene data show CDR1 as MNHEY and CDR2 as SVGAGI. The V gene lost 2 bases and the J gene lost 0 bases, with 9 bases spanning the gap. The CDR3 region has the DNA TGTGCCAGCAGTTACGCCGGGACTAGCACAGATACGCAGTATTTT. It yields the protein CASSYAGTSTDTQYF.

The chain couples TRBV20-1 to TRBJ2-7; D gene uncertain. The germline V gene has CDR1 DFQATT and CDR2 SNEGSKA (reference sequence). The CDR3 sequence is 13 residues long. V was clipped by 0 bases and J by 2 bases, with 8 bases between them. CDR3 sequence: CSARDRHPYEQYF. The CDR3 DNA reads TGCAGTGCTAGAGACAGGCATCCCTACGAGCAGTACTTC.

This clonotype was seen repeatedly, ten times or more. The chain recombines TRBV5-1 with TRBJ2-1; D gene ambiguous. Germline V gene lookup returns CDR1 SGHRS and CDR2 YFSETQ. The CDR3 totals 16 residues. V was shortened by 0 bases and J by 0 bases, with 10 bases between the two germline ends. The chain's CDR3 is CASSLVGRSSYNEQFF. CDR3 sequence (DNA): TGCGCCAGCAGCTTGGTCGGGCGGAGCTCCTACAATGAGCAGTTCTTC.

This clonotype has ten or more counts. The rearrangement uses TRBV7-2 and TRBJ2-1; 11 positions match TRBD2. Losses at the gene ends were 1 base for V and 5 bases for J; bases not matched to a gene: 7. This CDR3 is 17 amino acids long. CDR1 is SGHTA and CDR2 is FQGNSA in the germline V gene. CDR3 DNA: TGTGCCAGCAGCTTAGAGCCTAGCGGGGGGTCTAACAATGAGCAGTTCTTC. It is translated as CASSLEPSGGSNNEQFF. Based on the CDR3 plus reference TRBV7-2 and TRBJ2-1, the full variable domain is GAGVSQSPSNKVTEKGKDVELRCDPISGHTALYWYRQSLGQGLEFLIYFQGNSAPDKSGLPSDRFSAERTGGSVSTLTIQRTQQEDSAVYLCASSLEPSGGSNNEQFFGPGTRLTVL.

This clonotype came up a few times. The chain uses TRBV5-1 and TRBJ1-2, with D perhaps matching TRBD1 (6 bases). V shed 4 bases and J shed 2 bases, with 12 bases lying between them. This CDR3 has 14 residues. Germline CDR1 and CDR2: SGHRS and YFSETQ. CDR3 sequence reads: CASSRGGRNYGYTF. The CDR3 DNA reads TGCGCCAGCAGCCGAGGGGGACGAAACTATGGCTACACCTTC.

V usage is TRBV6-1 and J usage is TRBJ1-5; the D gene is possibly TRBD1 (6 bases). In germline, CDR1 is MNHNS, CDR2 SASEGT. There are 14 residues in the CDR3. Trimming took 6 bases from V and 3 from J, leaving 12 bases between them. CDR3 protein: CASSQDRLNQPQHF. CDR3 bases: TGTGCCAGCAGCCAGGACAGACTCAATCAGCCCCAGCATTTT.

This clonotype was recorded at least ten times. The chain carries TRBV6-1 and TRBJ2-7; D gene unclear. Germline V gene data show CDR1 as MNHNS and CDR2 as SASEGT. This CDR3 region has 14 residues. V shed 3 bases and J shed 3 bases, with 12 bases lying between them. The CDR3 region has the DNA TGTGCCAGCAGTGATCGACGGAAACTCTACGAGCAGTACTTC. As protein: CASSDRRKLYEQYF.

This clonotype occurred many times. This sequence joins TRBV28 and TRBJ2-7, with 7 bases aligning to TRBD1. The V gene end was trimmed by 6 bases and the J gene end by 0 bases; junction bases not matched to a gene: 5. The CDR3 totals 14 residues. CDR1 is MDHEN and CDR2 is SYDVKM in the germline V gene. CDR3 sequence: CASRTGESSYEQYF. DNA of the CDR3: TGTGCCAGCAGAACAGGGGAGAGCTCCTACGAGCAGTACTTC.

This clonotype occurred many times. The chain carries TRBV27 and TRBJ2-7, with 7 bases matching TRBD1. CDR1 is MNHEY and CDR2 is SMNVEV in the germline V gene (reference sequence). J gave up 5 bases and V 6 bases, and 7 bases lay outside the gene matches. CDR3 size: 13 residues. The CDR3 loop reads CASSLTGLNEQYF. Here the CDR3 DNA reads TGTGCCAGCAGCTTGACAGGGCTGAACGAGCAGTACTTC.